One sample yielded the 11 T cell receptor beta chains listed below, sequenced in a study of T cells after yellow fever vaccination. Each CDR3 protein is one row after TCRdb ran MiXCR on the 5' RACE reads. The data hold about 430,000 distinct CDR3 sequences, with around a sixth observed a single time. The material was PBMCs, obtained before the yellow fever booster vaccination. These receptors all come from a man aged 18 to 35 who received the YFV17D yellow fever vaccine.

This chain joins TRBV11-2 and TRBJ2-5, with D possibly being TRBD1 (6 bases). V was clipped by 1 base and J by 2 bases, with 8 bases between them. The V gene's germline CDR1 is SGHAT and CDR2 FQNNGV. CDR3 length: 14 residues. As DNA, the CDR3 is TGTGCCAGCAGCTTAGGACAGGTGCAAGAGACCCAGTACTTC. This translates into CASSLGQVQETQYF.

In this sample, this clonotype turned up many times. The chain recombines TRBV12-3 or TRBV12-4 with TRBJ2-3; 10 nucleotides agree with TRBD2. V gave up 6 bases and J gave up 7 bases; unmatched junction bases: 10. The CDR3 spans 15 residues. CDR3 coding DNA: TGTGCCAGCAGCTATCGTAGCGGGGGGCAGAATACGCAGTATTTT. Translation: CASSYRSGGQNTQYF.

This clonotype was recorded only once. The chain has TRBV7-6 and TRBJ1-2; 7 nucleotides line up with TRBD1. V shed 2 bases, J shed 8 bases, and the junction held 5 bases outside the gene matches. CDR1 is SGHVS and CDR2 is FNYEAQ in the germline V gene. The CDR3 contains 13 residues. The CDR3 sequence: CASSLSTGDGYTF. The CDR3 DNA is TGTGCCAGCAGCTTATCCACAGGGGACGGCTACACCTTC.

This clonotype was counted a few times. This chain joins TRBV9 and TRBJ2-2; TRBD2 matches 7 bases. Germline V gene lookup returns CDR1 SGDLS and CDR2 YYNGEE. This CDR3 contains 15 residues. The J segment lost 6 bases and the V segment lost 4 bases, leaving 9 bases of the junction unmatched. The CDR3 coding sequence is TGTGCCAGCAGCTCACTACGGGGAGGGGCCGGGGAGCTGTTTTTT. It translates to CASSSLRGGAGELFF.

This clonotype was detected only once. This sequence joins TRBV12-3 or TRBV12-4 and TRBJ1-3, with no clear D. The CDR3 has 14 residues. V gave up 6 bases and J gave up 2 bases, with 11 bases separating them. The CDR3 loop is CASSSTPAGNTIYF. CDR3 sequence (DNA): TGTGCCAGCAGCTCCACCCCGGCTGGAAACACCATATATTTT.

This clonotype was seen a few times. The gene calls are TRBV12-3 or TRBV12-4 and TRBJ2-7; D may be TRBD1 or TRBD2 (7 bases each). The CDR3 has 13 residues. Trimming took off 3 bases at V and 3 bases at J, with 9 bases between the two ends. As DNA, the CDR3 is TGTGCCAGCAGTTTCAGGGGGGGCTACGAGCAGTACGTC. The encoded protein is CASSFRGGYEQYV.

This clonotype was detected many times. The rearrangement links TRBV11-2 to TRBJ2-5; D is possibly TRBD1 or TRBD2 (5 bases each). The V end was cut by 5 bases, the J end by 2 bases, with 9 bases between. The CDR3 has 13 amino acids. Germline V gene sequence: CDR1 SGHAT, CDR2 FQNNGV. CDR3 in amino acids: CASSEGRQETQYF. The CDR3, as DNA: TGTGCCAGCAGCGAGGGGCGGCAAGAGACCCAGTACTTC.

In this sample, this clonotype turned up a few times. This chain connects TRBV29-1 to TRBJ1-2; weak D call: TRBD1 (5 bases). The V end lost 0 bases, the J end lost 4 bases, and 18 bases lay between the germline ends. Per germline, CDR1 SQVTM and CDR2 ANQGSEA. This CDR3 contains 16 residues. The CDR3 DNA reads TGCAGCGTTGAAGATCTGGTCAATACAGGAGGCTATGGCTACACCTTC. Translating gives CSVEDLVNTGGYGYTF.

This clonotype was seen only a few times. CDR3 sequence (DNA): TGTGCCAGCAACCTGGGCACCGGGGGCTATGGCTACACCTTC. Translation gives CASNLGTGGYGYTF. The V gene is TRBV7-9, the J gene TRBJ1-2; perhaps TRBD1 as D (5 bases). CDR1 is SEHNR and CDR2 is FQNEAQ in the germline V gene (reference sequence). The CDR3 runs 14 residues. Trimming cost V 7 bases and J 4 bases, with 16 bases left between them.

This clonotype has only a few counts. The CDR3 DNA follows: TGCAGTGCTAGAGACTCGAAGCGGGGGGGTGTGAATGAGCAGTTCTTC. As protein: CSARDSKRGGVNEQFF. This chain joins TRBV20-1 and TRBJ2-1; TRBD2 matches 10 bases. In germline, CDR1 is DFQATT, CDR2 SNEGSKA (reference sequence). J lost 7 bases, V lost 0 bases, and 9 bases had no gene match. The CDR3 is 16 amino acids.

The J gene is TRBJ1-1, the V gene TRBV6-2 or TRBV6-3; no firm D call. Germline V gene lookup returns CDR1 MNHEY and CDR2 SVGEGT. Trimming shortened V by 2 bases and J by 10 bases, and 23 bases separated the two germline ends. This CDR3 is built from 16 residues. The DNA for the CDR3 is TGTGCCAGCAGTTACGCCCTCTCCGAAATGGCTTTGGGAGCTTTCTTT. This translates into CASSYALSEMALGAFF.